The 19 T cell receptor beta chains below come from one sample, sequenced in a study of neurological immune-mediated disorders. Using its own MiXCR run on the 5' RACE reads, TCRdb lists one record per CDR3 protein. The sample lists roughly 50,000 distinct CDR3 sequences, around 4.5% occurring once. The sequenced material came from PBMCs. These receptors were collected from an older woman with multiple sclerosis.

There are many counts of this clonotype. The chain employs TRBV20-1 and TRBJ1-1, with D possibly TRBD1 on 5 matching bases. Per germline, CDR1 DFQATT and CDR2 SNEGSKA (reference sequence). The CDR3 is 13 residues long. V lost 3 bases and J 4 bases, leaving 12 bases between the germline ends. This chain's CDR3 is CSARDTPPTEAFF. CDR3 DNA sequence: TGCAGTGCTAGGGACACCCCCCCCACTGAAGCTTTCTTT.

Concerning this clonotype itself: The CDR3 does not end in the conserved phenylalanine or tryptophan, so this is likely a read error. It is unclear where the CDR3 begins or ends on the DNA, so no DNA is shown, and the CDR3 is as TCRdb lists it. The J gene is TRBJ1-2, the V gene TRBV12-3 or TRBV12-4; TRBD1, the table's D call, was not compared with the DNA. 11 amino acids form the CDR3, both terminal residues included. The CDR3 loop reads CAITGGHGYTC.

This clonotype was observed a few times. The CDR3 nucleotides read TGCGCCAGCAGCAAGGATTGGAACACTGAAGCTTTCTTT. Residues: CASSKDWNTEAFF. The rearrangement links TRBV5-1 to TRBJ1-1, with D uncertain. Trimming took off 4 bases at V and 1 base at J, with 8 bases between the two ends. There are 13 residues in the CDR3. Germline assignment: CDR1 SGHRS and CDR2 YFSETQ.

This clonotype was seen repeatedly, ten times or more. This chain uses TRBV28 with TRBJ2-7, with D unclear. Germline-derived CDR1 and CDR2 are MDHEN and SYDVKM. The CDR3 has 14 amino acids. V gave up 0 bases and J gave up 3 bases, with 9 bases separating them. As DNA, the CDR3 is TGTGCCAGCAGTTTATGGGACGGAGACTACGAGCAGTACTTC. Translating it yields CASSLWDGDYEQYF.

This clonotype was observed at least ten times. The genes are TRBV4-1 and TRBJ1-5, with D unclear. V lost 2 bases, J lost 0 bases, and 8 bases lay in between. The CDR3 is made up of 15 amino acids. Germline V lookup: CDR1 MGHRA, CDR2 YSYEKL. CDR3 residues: CASSQRAASNQPQHF. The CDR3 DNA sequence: TGCGCCAGCAGCCAACGGGCCGCTAGCAATCAGCCCCAGCATTTT.

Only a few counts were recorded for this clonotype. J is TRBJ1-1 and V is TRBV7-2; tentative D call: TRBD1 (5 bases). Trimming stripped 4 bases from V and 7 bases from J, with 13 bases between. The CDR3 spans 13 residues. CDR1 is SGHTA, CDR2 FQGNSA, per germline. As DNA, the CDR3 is TGTGCCAGCAGCTCCCTAGCGGGGGTTGAAGCTTTCTTT. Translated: CASSSLAGVEAFF.

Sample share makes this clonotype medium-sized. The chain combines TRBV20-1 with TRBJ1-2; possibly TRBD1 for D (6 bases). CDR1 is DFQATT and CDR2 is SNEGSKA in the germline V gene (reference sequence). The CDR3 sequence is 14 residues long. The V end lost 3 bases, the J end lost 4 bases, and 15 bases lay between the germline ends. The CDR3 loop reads CSARKIGGGYGYTF. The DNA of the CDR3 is TGCAGTGCTAGGAAAATAGGGGGAGGCTATGGCTACACCTTC.

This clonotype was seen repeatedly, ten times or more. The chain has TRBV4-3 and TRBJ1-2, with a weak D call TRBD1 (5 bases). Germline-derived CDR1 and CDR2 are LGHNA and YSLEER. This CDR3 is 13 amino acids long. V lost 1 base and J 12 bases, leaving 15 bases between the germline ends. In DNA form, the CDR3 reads TGCGCCAGCAGCCAAGGGATCAGGGAGGTCCACACCTTC. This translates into CASSQGIREVHTF.

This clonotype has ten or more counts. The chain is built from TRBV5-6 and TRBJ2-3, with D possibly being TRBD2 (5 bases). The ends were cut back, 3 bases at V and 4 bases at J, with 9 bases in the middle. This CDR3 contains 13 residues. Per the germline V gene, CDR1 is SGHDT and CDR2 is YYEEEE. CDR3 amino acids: CASSSLVSDTQYF. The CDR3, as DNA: TGTGCCAGCAGCTCACTAGTCTCAGATACGCAGTATTTT.

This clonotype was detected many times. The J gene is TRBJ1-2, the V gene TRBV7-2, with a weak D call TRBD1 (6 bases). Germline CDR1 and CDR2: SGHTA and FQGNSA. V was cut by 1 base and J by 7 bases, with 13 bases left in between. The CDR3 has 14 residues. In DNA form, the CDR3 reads TGTGCCAGCAGCTTAGTTGGGGGGCGGAGTGGCTACACCTTC. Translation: CASSLVGGRSGYTF.

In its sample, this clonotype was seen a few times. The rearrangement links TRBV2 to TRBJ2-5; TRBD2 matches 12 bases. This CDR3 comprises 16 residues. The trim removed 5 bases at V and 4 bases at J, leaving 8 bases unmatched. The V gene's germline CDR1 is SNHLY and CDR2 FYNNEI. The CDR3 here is CASSTRTSGVRETQYF. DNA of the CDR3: TGTGCCAGCAGTACCCGGACTAGCGGGGTTAGAGAGACCCAGTACTTC.

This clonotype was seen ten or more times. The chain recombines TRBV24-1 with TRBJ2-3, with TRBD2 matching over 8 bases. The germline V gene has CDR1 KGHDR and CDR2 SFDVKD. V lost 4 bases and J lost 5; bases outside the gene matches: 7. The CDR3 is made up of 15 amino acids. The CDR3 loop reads CATSETGTSRDTQYF. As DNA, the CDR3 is TGTGCCACCAGTGAAACCGGGACTAGTCGAGATACGCAGTATTTT.

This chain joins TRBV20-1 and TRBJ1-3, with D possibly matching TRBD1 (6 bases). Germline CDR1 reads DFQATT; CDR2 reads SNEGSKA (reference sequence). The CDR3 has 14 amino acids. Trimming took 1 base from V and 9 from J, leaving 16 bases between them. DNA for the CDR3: TGCAGTGCTAGAGGTGCGACAGGCCCTACCACCATATATTTT. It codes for CSARGATGPTTIYF.

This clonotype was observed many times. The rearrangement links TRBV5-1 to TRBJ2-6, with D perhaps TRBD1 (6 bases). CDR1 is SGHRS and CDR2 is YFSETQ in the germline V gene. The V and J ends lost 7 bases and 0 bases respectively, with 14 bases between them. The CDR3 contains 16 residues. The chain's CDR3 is CASFPTGNSGANVLTF. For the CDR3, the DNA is TGCGCCAGCTTCCCCACAGGGAACTCTGGGGCCAACGTCCTGACTTTC.

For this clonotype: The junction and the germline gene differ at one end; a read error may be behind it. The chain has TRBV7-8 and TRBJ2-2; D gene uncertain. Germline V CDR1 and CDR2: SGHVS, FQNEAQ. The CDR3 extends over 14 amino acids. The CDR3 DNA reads TGTGCCAGCAGCTTAGACAGCCGCACCCGGGAGCTGTTTTTT. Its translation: CASSLDSRTRELFF. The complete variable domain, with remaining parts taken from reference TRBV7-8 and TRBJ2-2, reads GAGVSQSPRYKVAKRGQDVALRCDPISGHVSLFWYQQALGQGPEFLTYFQNEAQLDKSGLPSDRFFAERPEGSVSTLKIQRTQQEDSAVYLCASSLDSRTRELFFGEGSRLTVL.

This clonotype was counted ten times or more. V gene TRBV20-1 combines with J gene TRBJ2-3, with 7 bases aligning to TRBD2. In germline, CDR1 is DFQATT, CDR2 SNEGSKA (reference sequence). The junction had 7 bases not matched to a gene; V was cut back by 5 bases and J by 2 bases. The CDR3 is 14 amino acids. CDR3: CSALPSGVTDTQYF. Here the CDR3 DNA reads TGCAGTGCTCTCCCAAGCGGGGTCACAGATACGCAGTATTTT.

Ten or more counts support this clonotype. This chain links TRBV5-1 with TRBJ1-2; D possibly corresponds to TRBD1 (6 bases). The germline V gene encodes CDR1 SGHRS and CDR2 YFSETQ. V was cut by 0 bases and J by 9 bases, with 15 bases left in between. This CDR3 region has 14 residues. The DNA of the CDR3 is TGCGCCAGCAGCTTGGTTGGACAGTCTGCACGCTACACCTTC. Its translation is CASSLVGQSARYTF.

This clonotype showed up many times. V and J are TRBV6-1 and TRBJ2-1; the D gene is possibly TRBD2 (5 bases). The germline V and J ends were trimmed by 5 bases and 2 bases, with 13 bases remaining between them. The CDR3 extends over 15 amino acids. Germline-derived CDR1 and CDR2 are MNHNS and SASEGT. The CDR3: CASSMEEAAYNEQFF. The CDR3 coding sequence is TGTGCCAGCAGTATGGAGGAAGCGGCCTACAATGAGCAGTTCTTC.

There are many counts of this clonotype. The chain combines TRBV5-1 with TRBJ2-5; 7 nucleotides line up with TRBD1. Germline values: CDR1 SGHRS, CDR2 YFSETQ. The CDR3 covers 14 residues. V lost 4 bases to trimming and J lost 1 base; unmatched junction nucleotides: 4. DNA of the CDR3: TGCGCCAGCAGCCGACAGGGAGTCCAAGAGACCCAGTACTTC. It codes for CASSRQGVQETQYF.